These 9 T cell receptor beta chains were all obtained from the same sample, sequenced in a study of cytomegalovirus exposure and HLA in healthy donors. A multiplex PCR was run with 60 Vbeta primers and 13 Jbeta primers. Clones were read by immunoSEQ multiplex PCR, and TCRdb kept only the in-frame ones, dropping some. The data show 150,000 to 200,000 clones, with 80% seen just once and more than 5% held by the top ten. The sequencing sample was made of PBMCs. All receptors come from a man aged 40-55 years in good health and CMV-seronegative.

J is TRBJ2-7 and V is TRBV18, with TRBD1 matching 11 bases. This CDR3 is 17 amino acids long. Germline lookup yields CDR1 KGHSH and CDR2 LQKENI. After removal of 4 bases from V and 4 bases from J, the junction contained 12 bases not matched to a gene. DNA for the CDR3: TGTGCCAGCTCACGACGGACAGGGGGCGCTTCGATGTACGAGCAGTACTTC. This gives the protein CASSRRTGGASMYEQYF.

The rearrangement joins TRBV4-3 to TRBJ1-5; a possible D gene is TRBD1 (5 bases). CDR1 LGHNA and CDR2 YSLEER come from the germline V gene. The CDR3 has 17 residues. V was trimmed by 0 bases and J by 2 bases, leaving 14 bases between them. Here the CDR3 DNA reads TGCGCCAGCAGCCAAGATTTCGGGGGTGTGGGCAATCAGCCCCAGCATTTT. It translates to CASSQDFGGVGNQPQHF.

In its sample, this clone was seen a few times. CDR3 amino acids: CAIRQDRLAGVWEQYF. CDR3 DNA: TGTGCCATCAGACAAGATAGACTAGCGGGAGTGTGGGAGCAGTACTTC. The J gene is TRBJ2-7, the V gene TRBV10-3, with 12 nucleotides matching TRBD2. The CDR3 runs to 16 residues. V lost 6 bases, J lost 7 bases, and 13 bases stayed unmatched. Germline CDR1 ENHRY, CDR2 SYGVKD.

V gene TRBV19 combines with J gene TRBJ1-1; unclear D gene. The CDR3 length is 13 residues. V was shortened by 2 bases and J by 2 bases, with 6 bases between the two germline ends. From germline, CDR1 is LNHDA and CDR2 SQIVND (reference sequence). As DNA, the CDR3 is TGTGCCAGTAGTATACGGGTAAACACTGAAGCTTTCTTT. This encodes CASSIRVNTEAFF.

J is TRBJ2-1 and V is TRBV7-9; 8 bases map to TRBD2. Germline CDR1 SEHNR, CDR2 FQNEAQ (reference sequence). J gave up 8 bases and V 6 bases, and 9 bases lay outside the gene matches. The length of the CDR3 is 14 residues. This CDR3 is CASRPSGGGDEQFF. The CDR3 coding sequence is TGTGCCAGCAGACCCAGCGGGGGCGGGGATGAGCAGTTCTTC.

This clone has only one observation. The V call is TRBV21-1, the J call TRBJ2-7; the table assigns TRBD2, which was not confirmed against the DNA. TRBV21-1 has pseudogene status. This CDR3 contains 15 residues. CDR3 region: CASSKKLADLYEQYF. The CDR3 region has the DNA TGTGCCAGCAGCAAAAAACTAGCGGATCTCTACGAGCAGTACTTC.

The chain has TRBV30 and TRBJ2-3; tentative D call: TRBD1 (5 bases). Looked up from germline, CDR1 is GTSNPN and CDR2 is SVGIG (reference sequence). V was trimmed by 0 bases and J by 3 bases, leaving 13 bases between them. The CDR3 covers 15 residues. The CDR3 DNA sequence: TGTGCCTGGAGTGTACAGAAGGGGTGGACAGATACGCAGTATTTT. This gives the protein CAWSVQKGWTDTQYF.

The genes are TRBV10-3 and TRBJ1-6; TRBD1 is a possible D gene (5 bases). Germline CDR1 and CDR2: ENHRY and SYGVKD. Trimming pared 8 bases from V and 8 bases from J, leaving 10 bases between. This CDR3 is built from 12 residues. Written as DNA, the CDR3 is TGTGCCATCTCAGCGGGGGATTCACCCCTCCACTTT. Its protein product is CAISAGDSPLHF.

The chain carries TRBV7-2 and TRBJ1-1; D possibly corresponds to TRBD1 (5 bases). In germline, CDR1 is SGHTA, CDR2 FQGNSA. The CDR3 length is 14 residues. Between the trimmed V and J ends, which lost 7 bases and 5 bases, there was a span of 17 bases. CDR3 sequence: CASTERRGWTEAFF. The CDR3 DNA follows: TGTGCCAGCACCGAGAGGAGGGGTTGGACTGAAGCTTTCTTT. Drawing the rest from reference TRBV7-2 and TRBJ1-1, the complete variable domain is GAGVSQSPSNKVTEKGKDVELRCDPISGHTALYWYRQSLGQGLEFLIYFQGNSAPDKSGLPSDRFSAERTGGSVSTLTIQRTQQEDSAVYLCASTERRGWTEAFFGQGTRLTVV.